The 29 T cell receptor beta chains reported below all come from one sample, sequenced in a study of monozygotic twins with inflammatory bowel disease. TCRdb re-called the 5' RACE reads; one entry per CDR3 protein, DNA not given. The sample table includes about 160,000 distinct CDR3 sequences. Sequencing input: blood. Source of these receptors: a human donor with ulcerative colitis or Crohn's disease, or a healthy co-twin of an affected twin (not recorded which).

The gene calls are TRBV2 and TRBJ1-5. The length of the CDR3 is 15 residues. Germline CDR1 reads SNHLY; CDR2 reads FYNNEI. CDR3 loop: CASSRHTSGNQPQHF. Filled out from reference TRBV2 and TRBJ1-5, the complete variable domain reads EPEVTQTPSHQVTQMGQEVILRCVPISNHLYFYWYRQILGQKVEFLVSFYNNEISEKSEIFDDQFSVERPDGSNFTLKIRSTKLEDSAMYFCASSRHTSGNQPQHFGDGTRLSIL.

The V and J genes are TRBV7-3 and TRBJ2-3; lacking DNA, the TRBD2 call made by TCRdb goes unchecked. The CDR3 covers 15 residues. The V gene's germline CDR1 is SGHTA and CDR2 FQGTGA. This CDR3 is CASSPFGGPTDTQYF.

The rearrangement joins TRBV3-1 to TRBJ2-2; with no DNA, the TCRdb D assignment of TRBD1 cannot be verified. The CDR3 spans 16 residues. In germline, CDR1 is LGHDT, CDR2 YNNKEL (reference sequence). The CDR3 spells CASSQSDMGNTGELFF.

The rearrangement joins TRBV9 to TRBJ2-1; TCRdb gives TRBD1 as the D gene, but with no DNA this cannot be confirmed. Germline V gene lookup returns CDR1 SGDLS and CDR2 YYNGEE. This CDR3 is 16 amino acids long. The CDR3 is CASSIGAGGPHNEQFF.

The rearrangement uses TRBV7-8 and TRBJ2-1; TCRdb proposes TRBD1, but this gene call is untestable without DNA. The CDR3 is made up of 15 amino acids. Germline V lookup: CDR1 SGHVS, CDR2 FQNEAQ. The CDR3 is CASSTGTGFDNEQFF.

The rearrangement links TRBV15 to TRBJ2-3; checking the TCRdb D call of TRBD2 is not possible without DNA. From germline, CDR1 is LNHNV and CDR2 YYDKDF (reference sequence). The CDR3 has 16 residues. The CDR3 sequence is CATSPRDSPSTDTQYF.

V gene TRBV18 combines with J gene TRBJ1-2; the TCRdb call, TRBD1, lacks DNA for checking. The CDR3 totals 14 residues. Germline V gives CDR1 KGHSH, CDR2 LQKENI. The CDR3 loop reads CASSPGRESSGYTF.

CDR3: CASSLGLGKAFF. The rearrangement joins TRBV3-1 to TRBJ1-1. The CDR3 has 12 residues. The germline CDR1 and CDR2 sequences are LGHDT and YNNKEL (reference sequence).

This chain connects TRBV5-1 to TRBJ1-1. This CDR3 has 14 amino acids. Germline values: CDR1 SGHRS, CDR2 YFSETQ. The CDR3 is CASSFSSENTEAFF.

J is TRBJ2-7 and V is TRBV27; no DNA is available, so the TRBD1 call from TCRdb remains unchecked. Germline V gene sequence: CDR1 MNHEY, CDR2 SMNVEV (reference sequence). CDR3 length equals 17 residues. The CDR3 protein is CASSLRGPGGISYEQYF.

This chain joins TRBV6-1 and TRBJ1-5; TCRdb picks TRBD1, but there is no DNA to check that call. Germline V CDR1 and CDR2: MNHNS, SASEGT. This CDR3 is built from 12 residues. CDR3 sequence: CASGGGNQPQHF.

The V gene is TRBV27, the J gene TRBJ1-4; the D gene TCRdb calls, TRBD1, cannot be checked with no DNA. This CDR3 has 15 amino acids. Germline assignment: CDR1 MNHEY and CDR2 SMNVEV (reference sequence). CDR3 loop: CASSPQGTTNEKLVF.

This rearrangement joins TRBV5-1 to TRBJ2-7. This CDR3 contains 13 residues. Germline values: CDR1 SGHRS, CDR2 YFSETQ. The CDR3 loop reads CASSLEPIYEQYF.

The chain recombines TRBV20-1 with TRBJ1-2; TCRdb's D call, TRBD1, is unchecked because there is no DNA. CDR1 is DFQATT and CDR2 is SNEGSKA in the germline V gene (reference sequence). This CDR3 is built from 14 residues. CDR3 loop: CSASGTVEDYGYTF.

The chain has TRBV7-9 and TRBJ2-5; TCRdb names TRBD2, which stays unverified in the absence of DNA. From germline, CDR1 is SEHNR and CDR2 FQNEAQ (reference sequence). This CDR3 has 16 residues. The CDR3 loop is CASSSWGNSRGETQYF.

The chain recombines TRBV9 with TRBJ1-1. Germline V gene data show CDR1 as SGDLS and CDR2 as YYNGEE. This CDR3 comprises 15 residues. The CDR3 loop reads CASSVSPGLNTEAFF.

The chain combines TRBV9 with TRBJ2-3. The germline CDR1 and CDR2 sequences are SGDLS and YYNGEE. The CDR3 has 14 amino acids. This chain's CDR3 is CASSNSASTDTQYF. Combining the CDR3 with reference TRBV9 and TRBJ2-3 gives the whole variable domain DSGVTQTPKHLITATGQRVTLRCSPRSGDLSVYWYQQSLDQGLQFLIQYYNGEERAKGNILERFSAQQFPDLHSELNLSSLELGDSALYFCASSNSASTDTQYFGPGTRLTVL.

J is TRBJ2-1 and V is TRBV7-2; TCRdb calls TRBD1, which cannot be checked without DNA. The CDR3 runs to 14 residues. CDR1 and CDR2 (germline): SGHTA, FQGNSA. The CDR3 loop is CASTVGGGFHEQFF.

The chain employs TRBV2 and TRBJ2-1. Germline loops: CDR1 SNHLY, CDR2 FYNNEI. The CDR3 length is 11 residues. CDR3 amino acids: CASSQVIEQFF. The full variable domain, completed using reference TRBV2 and TRBJ2-1, is EPEVTQTPSHQVTQMGQEVILRCVPISNHLYFYWYRQILGQKVEFLVSFYNNEISEKSEIFDDQFSVERPDGSNFTLKIRSTKLEDSAMYFCASSQVIEQFFGPGTRLTVL.

The chain has TRBV28 and TRBJ2-7; TCRdb lists TRBD1, though no DNA is available to test this call. In germline, CDR1 is MDHEN, CDR2 SYDVKM. The CDR3 contains 14 residues. Here the CDR3 reads CASEPRGPGHEQYF.

This sequence joins TRBV4-1 and TRBJ1-2; TCRdb proposes TRBD1, but this gene call is untestable without DNA. The CDR3 length is 18 residues. Germline-derived CDR1 and CDR2 are MGHRA and YSYEKL. The CDR3 loop reads CASSQDVRGRNILYGYTF.

V and J are TRBV9 and TRBJ1-6; TCRdb proposes TRBD1, but this gene call is untestable without DNA. CDR3 length equals 15 residues. The germline gives CDR1 SGDLS, CDR2 YYNGEE. CDR3 protein: CASSERHRPNSPLHF.

This CDR3 reads CASSFEVQETQYF. The chain has TRBV12-3 or TRBV12-4 and TRBJ2-5. CDR3 length: 13 amino acids.

The J gene is TRBJ2-3, the V gene TRBV20-1; with no DNA, the TCRdb D assignment of TRBD2 cannot be verified. Germline CDR1 is DFQATT and CDR2 is SNEGSKA (reference sequence). The CDR3 is 13 amino acids. CDR3 sequence reads: CSVWTSGTDTQYF.

This chain uses TRBV12-3 or TRBV12-4 with TRBJ2-1. This CDR3 contains 12 residues. CDR3 sequence: CATETTYNEQFF.

CDR3 sequence reads: CASSLLVAGGSGETQYF. V gene TRBV3-1 combines with J gene TRBJ2-5; TCRdb's D call of TRBD2 is untestable without DNA. Germline CDR1 LGHDT, CDR2 YNNKEL (reference sequence). The CDR3 covers 17 residues.

The chain has TRBV4-1 and TRBJ2-7; checking the TCRdb D call of TRBD2 is not possible without DNA. The CDR3 sequence is 15 residues long. Germline CDR1 reads MGHRA; CDR2 reads YSYEKL. Here the CDR3 reads CASSQDQGRAYEQYF.

V usage is TRBV11-3 and J usage is TRBJ1-6; with no DNA, the TCRdb D assignment of TRBD1 cannot be verified. This CDR3 is 13 amino acids long. CDR1 and CDR2 from the germline V gene are SGHNT and YENEEA. The CDR3 is CASSWTVNSPLHF. The whole variable domain, remainder taken from reference TRBV11-3 and TRBJ1-6, is EAGVVQSPRYKIIEKKQPVAFWCNPISGHNTLYWYLQNLGQGPELLIRYENEEAVDDSQLPKDRFSAERLKGVDSTLKIQPAELGDSAVYLCASSWTVNSPLHFGNGTRLTVT.

This chain links TRBV7-8 with TRBJ1-2. This CDR3 spans 13 amino acids. CDR1 and CDR2 (germline): SGHVS, FQNEAQ. The CDR3 loop is CASSLLRSDGYTF.